Listed below are T cell receptor beta chains from one sample, sequenced in a study of blood T cell repertoires in COVID-19. Measured with immunoSEQ multiplex PCR; TCRdb has only the in-frame clones, and not every one. The sample lists approximately 200,000 clones, about 87% occurring once. Sequenced sample: PBMCs or T cells enriched from blood (not recorded which). The receptors derive from a woman aged 25 to 39 who had been exposed to COVID-19. Both conserved end residues are part of each CDR3. Not every row has a clone size; where given, it reads once, few, many or a size class.

16 TRBJ2-2 TRBV7-9 few CASSLVRGGNTGELFF
14 TRBJ2-3 TRBV27 - CASKRGVGTDTQYF
14 TRBJ1-2 TRBV27 - CASSFRDRDYGYTF
15 TRBJ1-2 TRBV21-1 - CASSKVRTGNYGYTF
16 TRBJ2-2 TRBV2 many CASSGGGRDYTGELFF
13 TRBJ2-7 TRBV21-1 - CARAEVATYEQYF
16 TRBJ2-7 TRBV9 - CASSVGASGRSYEQYF
13 TRBJ2-5 TRBV7-2 - CASRPQGPKTQYF
16 TRBJ2-5 TRBV2 once CASSVERGGLGETQYF
14 TRBJ2-3 TRBV5-1 - CASRGLAGAYTQYF
15 TRBJ1-5 TRBV7-9 - CASSLTGGGSQPQHF
12 TRBJ1-2 TRBV19 - CASSIPNSPYTF
14 TRBJ1-2 TRBV29-1 - CSVRQTVAPHGYTF
17 TRBJ2-3 TRBV12-5 - CASAKPRGGESTDTQYF
13 TRBJ2-2 TRBV6-5 - CASNYPGTGELFF
12 TRBJ2-3 TRBV2 - CASRSNADTQYF
15 TRBJ1-5 TRBV5-3 once CARSSGTGGNQPQHF
17 TRBJ1-1 TRBV7-9 - CASSPIVGDTQNTEAFF
14 TRBJ1-2 TRBV27 - CASSSAGVRGGYTF
15 TRBJ2-3 TRBV9 - CASSVGRSGRDTQYF
15 TRBJ2-7 TRBV3-1/TRBV3-2 - CASSSRTIISYEQYF
13 TRBJ2-5 TRBV5-4 - CASSRRGQETQYF
15 TRBJ1-2 TRBV6-5 - CASSYSIGGVYGYTF
13 TRBJ1-5 TRBV27 - CASTLSQGLPQHF
14 TRBJ1-1 TRBV9 - CASSVRGGTSEAFF
15 TRBJ2-6 TRBV2 once CASSKQGAGANVLTF
13 TRBJ2-7 TRBV24-1 - CATSDMDRGQQYF
14 TRBJ1-6 TRBV11-2 - CASSLWGSNSPLHF
13 TRBJ1-4 TRBV6-6 - CASRSPGGEKLFF
15 TRBJ2-1 TRBV27 - CASSLRTGAYNEQFF
16 TRBJ2-1 TRBV4-1 - CASSPRLAGGFDEQFF
15 TRBJ2-3 TRBV10-3 - CAIRGLAESTDTQYF
16 TRBJ2-7 TRBV5-5 - CASSLGLAGFVYEQYF
15 TRBJ2-3 TRBV11-2 - CASSLASGSTDTQYF
16 TRBJ2-5 TRBV19 - CASSINFEASWETQYF
11 TRBJ1-3 TRBV30 - CAWTNSLQSYF
16 TRBJ2-1 TRBV5-4 - CASSLPSGLLRDEQFF
14 TRBJ2-1 TRBV19 - CASSISGSANEQFF
15 TRBJ2-3 TRBV7-9 - CASSVPSGSTDTQYF
14 TRBJ2-7 TRBV2 - CASSGTSGRYEQYF
16 TRBJ2-3 TRBV11-2 many CASSLGLRGRTDTQYF
13 TRBJ1-2 TRBV30 - CAWSVGRGGGYTF
16 TRBJ2-5 TRBV18 - CASSPIPTSAQETQYF
13 TRBJ2-5 TRBV28 - CASSFSGMETQYF
17 TRBJ2-7 TRBV20-1 - CSASLASGSILSDEQYF
16 TRBJ1-2 TRBV5-1 - CASSLQTGIGGYGYTF
14 TRBJ2-7 TRBV2 - CASRRLAGVHEQYF
15 TRBJ1-1 TRBV2 - CASSEDEGIDTEAFF
15 TRBJ2-1 TRBV3-1/TRBV3-2 - CASSQEGTAYNEQFF
14 TRBJ1-1 TRBV25-1 - CASSGRGLGTEAFF
16 TRBJ1-5 TRBV28 once CASSLWTGQVKAPQHF
12 TRBJ1-2 TRBV6-5 - CASRPGSYGYTF
13 TRBJ1-1 TRBV5-5 few CASIRGGMTEAFF
15 TRBJ2-3 TRBV7-9 - CASRATGATTDTQYF
18 TRBJ1-5 TRBV6-1 - CASSVTGTGRAGNQPQHF